The source of this TCR beta chain is a study of blood T cell repertoires in COVID-19. Germline trimming cut 7 bases from V and 6 bases from J; bases unmatched to any gene: 8. Germline loops: CDR1 SGHRS, CDR2 YFSETQ. This CDR3 is built from 13 residues. In the authors' methods: Nucleated cell counts were estimated from reference gene primer amplification. Assay: immunoSEQ multiplex PCR; the TCRdb copy retains only in-frame clones and omits some. Clonal size and the V and J genes are those of that table, whereas D and trimming came from the DNA. The data show tens of thousands of clones, over 75% seen once.

The clonotype was recovered from a human donor in a cohort sampled during active COVID-19. The chain has TRBV5-1 and TRBJ1-2; 8 bases are a match to TRBD1. The sample comprised peripheral blood. CDR3 in DNA: TGCGCCAGCGGACGGACAGGGAGGGATGGCTACACCTTC. Amino acids: CASGRTGRDGYTF. Together with reference TRBV5-1 and TRBJ1-2, the CDR3 gives the full variable domain: KAGVTQTPRYLIKTRGQQVTLSCSPISGHRSVSWYQQTPGQGLQFLFEYFSETQRNKGNFPGRFSGRQFSNSRSEMNVSTLELGDSALYLCASGRTGRDGYTFGSGTRLTVV.